This T cell receptor (beta chain) was sequenced in a study of T-cell reconstitution after alpha-beta-depleted transplantation in children. The germline CDR1 and CDR2 sequences are DFQATT and SNEGSKA (reference sequence). CDR3 size: 17 residues. Study conclusions and caveats: In some patients, recipient T cells and intrathymic progenitors surviving conditioning explained high day-60 diversity. Counts and diversity of T cells one year after transplant came mostly from newly produced T cells.

The authors prepared the TCRbeta library with unique molecular identifiers. One entry per CDR3 protein, called by TCRdb with MiXCR from the PCR reads. The table shows some 87,000 distinct CDR3 sequences, with roughly a sixth occurring only once. With respect to this clonotype: Antigen specificity is unknown.

Sequences were derived from PBMCs, mostly from graft donor cells, sampled 180 days after TCRalphabeta/CD19-depleted stem cell transplant. This TCR was sampled from a male patient aged 2-10 years who had a stem cell transplant for acute lymphoblastic leukemia, so the T cells may come from the graft donor. The chain joins TRBV20-1 to TRBJ2-3, with TRBD2 identical over 9 bases. Written as DNA, the CDR3 is TGCTGCGCTAGCGGCTCTAGCGGGGTACCTAGCACAGATACGCAGTATTTT. Its translation: CCASGSSGVPSTDTQYF.